This T cell receptor (beta chain) was sequenced during a study of patients and donors after allogeneic stem cell transplantation. The V gene lost 0 bases and the J gene lost 3 bases, with 10 bases spanning the gap. CDR1 is SGHKS and CDR2 is YYEKEE in the germline V gene (reference sequence). The CDR3 extends over 15 amino acids. TCRdb fed the RT-PCR reads into MiXCR, producing one record per CDR3 protein. The data contain about 230,000 distinct CDR3 sequences, over 12% of them singletons. The receptor's source is a human donor who was either an allogeneic HSCT recipient or a stem cell or donor lymphocyte infusion donor (not recorded which). It is not recorded whose cells these are; they may come from a transplant donor. Sequencing used blood, either unsorted or a sorted T cell fraction (not recorded which). The chain is built from TRBV5-5 and TRBJ1-3; D possibly corresponds to TRBD1 (6 bases). The chain's CDR3 is CASSLGQVLGNTIYF. For the CDR3, the DNA is TGTGCCAGCAGCTTGGGACAGGTCCTTGGAAACACCATATATTTT.